The 15 T cell receptor beta chains presented below share a single source sample, sequenced in a study of vaccination and CD4 T cells after COVID-19. The Oncomine TCR Beta short-read assay was applied to DNA of cultured CD4+ T cells. MiXCR, run by TCRdb on the PCR reads, gives a single entry per CDR3 protein. The sample lists about 8,800 distinct CDR3 sequences, almost 50% occurring once. Treatment reported: roughly ten-day PBMC culture with coronavirus spike peptide pools or control peptides (ViraFEST assay). The antigens for these receptors are not known. The sequencing input was CD4+ T cells from blood, cultured in vitro. The receptors here all came from a human donor who had recovered from COVID-19.

The sample holds a few counts of this clonotype. This chain joins TRBV20-1 and TRBJ1-1; no definite D call. Between the trimmed V and J ends, which lost 4 bases and 1 base, there was a span of 13 bases. CDR1 is DFQATT and CDR2 is SNEGSKA in the germline V gene (reference sequence). The CDR3 length is 14 residues. CDR3 loop: CSATDFRTNTEAFF. Here the CDR3 DNA reads TGCAGTGCTACGGACTTTCGCACGAACACTGAAGCTTTCTTT.

This clonotype was detected a few times. V usage is TRBV6-1 and J usage is TRBJ1-2, with a weak D call TRBD1 (6 bases). Germline V CDR1 and CDR2: MNHNS, SASEGT. CDR3 length: 14 amino acids. Trimming shortened V by 0 bases and J by 8 bases, and 13 bases separated the two germline ends. The CDR3 sequence: CASSEAPGGSGYTF. The CDR3, as DNA: TGTGCCAGCAGTGAAGCGCCGGGGGGCTCGGGCTACACCTTC.

The chain joins TRBV7-2 to TRBJ1-5; 9 bases are shared with TRBD1. CDR1 is SGHTA, CDR2 FQGNSA, per germline. V lost 5 bases and J lost 6; bases outside the gene matches: 2. The length of the CDR3 is 13 residues. CDR3 sequence: CASSLQGAQPQHF. DNA for the CDR3: TGTGCCAGCAGCCTACAGGGGGCTCAGCCCCAGCATTTT.

This clonotype has a handful of counts. V and J are TRBV27 and TRBJ1-1; 8 bases match TRBD1. V was clipped by 8 bases and J by 0 bases; unmatched bases: 8. There are 15 residues in the CDR3. In germline, CDR1 is MNHEY, CDR2 SMNVEV (reference sequence). CDR3 bases: TGTGCCAGCCGAGACAGGACAGGGATGAACACTGAAGCTTTCTTT. Its protein product is CASRDRTGMNTEAFF.

J is TRBJ1-6 and V is TRBV9; D possibly corresponds to TRBD1 (5 bases). Germline assignment: CDR1 SGDLS and CDR2 YYNGEE. Deletions cut 0 bases from V and 13 bases from J, with 14 bases between. The CDR3 has 14 residues. The CDR3 loop reads CASSVATGPGPLHF. In DNA form, the CDR3 reads TGTGCCAGCAGCGTAGCCACAGGCCCCGGCCCCCTCCACTTT.

This rearrangement joins TRBV7-2 to TRBJ1-3; D remains unclear. The V end was cut by 6 bases, the J end by 4 bases, with 10 bases between. Germline V gene data show CDR1 as SGHTA and CDR2 as FQGNSA. The CDR3 runs 13 residues. Here the CDR3 reads CASSLNRGNTIYF. CDR3 coding DNA: TGTGCCAGCAGTTTAAATAGGGGAAACACCATATATTTT.

The chain carries TRBV12-3 or TRBV12-4 and TRBJ2-2; D unresolved. This CDR3 has 11 amino acids. The V gene lost 5 bases and the J gene lost 10 bases, with 8 bases spanning the gap. The CDR3 coding sequence is TGTGCCAGCAGTCCCAGTTTGGAGCTGTTTTTT. Translated, it gives CASSPSLELFF.

The chain recombines TRBV6-1 with TRBJ1-6, with D possibly matching TRBD1 (6 bases). The germline gives CDR1 MNHNS, CDR2 SASEGT. Trimming left V 1 base short and J 7 bases short, with 17 bases between. The CDR3 has 17 residues. The CDR3 region is CASSEVWSGAQNSPLHF. The CDR3 DNA follows: TGTGCCAGCAGTGAAGTCTGGTCAGGGGCTCAGAATTCACCCCTCCACTTT.

This chain joins TRBV24-1 and TRBJ2-1, with 7 bases that match TRBD2. This CDR3 comprises 15 residues. V shed 6 bases, J shed 2 bases, and the junction held 6 bases outside the gene matches. The germline CDR1 and CDR2 sequences are KGHDR and SFDVKD. The DNA for the CDR3 is TGTGCCACCAGTCAGGAGGGAGGGGCCTACAATGAGCAGTTCTTC. Translation gives CATSQEGGAYNEQFF.

In its sample, this clonotype was seen a few times. The chain links TRBV20-1 to TRBJ1-1; no clear D. Trimming took off 3 bases at V and 3 bases at J, with 8 bases between the two ends. Germline V CDR1 and CDR2: DFQATT, SNEGSKA (reference sequence). This CDR3 contains 12 residues. The CDR3 sequence: CSARLRDTEAFF. The CDR3 DNA follows: TGCAGTGCTAGGCTTCGTGACACTGAAGCTTTCTTT.

This clonotype came up a few times. The rearrangement uses TRBV19 and TRBJ2-1; 9 bases align to TRBD2. The CDR3 loop spans 17 amino acids. V shed 5 bases, J shed 9 bases, and the junction held 17 bases outside the gene matches. Germline V gives CDR1 LNHDA, CDR2 SQIVND (reference sequence). The CDR3: CASSSFGGGRAGSEQFF. DNA of the CDR3: TGTGCCAGTAGTTCCTTCGGAGGCGGGAGGGCCGGTAGTGAGCAGTTCTTC.

By sample share, this clonotype is medium-sized (0.01 to 0.1%). This rearrangement joins TRBV20-1 to TRBJ1-2; 10 bases are a match to TRBD1. Germline values: CDR1 DFQATT, CDR2 SNEGSKA (reference sequence). This CDR3 has 14 amino acids. J gave up 2 bases and V 5 bases, and 5 bases lay outside the gene matches. This CDR3 reads CSAGLTGGNYGYTF. CDR3 in DNA: TGCAGTGCTGGATTGACAGGGGGCAACTATGGCTACACCTTC.

This clonotype was seen only once. The chain carries TRBV19 and TRBJ1-2, with 8 bases aligning to TRBD1. V shed 1 base, J shed 3 bases, and the junction held 4 bases outside the gene matches. Germline V gene lookup returns CDR1 LNHDA and CDR2 SQIVND (reference sequence). The length of the CDR3 is 15 residues. DNA for the CDR3: TGTGCCAGTAGTATAGGGACAGGGTTTGACTATGGCTACACCTTC. Encoded protein: CASSIGTGFDYGYTF.

The rearrangement joins TRBV11-2 to TRBJ1-1; weak D call: TRBD1 (5 bases). The CDR3 is 14 residues long. From germline, CDR1 is SGHAT and CDR2 FQNNGV. The V end was cut by 2 bases, the J end by 8 bases, with 15 bases between. CDR3 nucleotides: TGTGCCAGCAGCTTAATTCGCGATGGACAAGAAGCTTTCTTT. It is translated as CASSLIRDGQEAFF.

The CDR3 is CASSSPTSGRNEQYF. The CDR3 nucleotides are TGTGCCAGCAGCTCCCCGACTAGCGGACGAAACGAGCAGTACTTC. The genes are TRBV7-2 and TRBJ2-7; the match to TRBD2 covers 9 bases. The CDR3 has 15 residues. Germline CDR1 is SGHTA and CDR2 is FQGNSA. The V gene end was trimmed by 4 bases and the J gene end by 5 bases; junction bases not matched to a gene: 9.